There are a few counts of the clone carrying this T cell receptor beta chain. Its antigen is currently unknown. These data come from a study of CD8+ T cells in alopecia areata. Turning to the study itself: Treated patients received oral tofacitinib, 5 to 10 mg twice daily.

Reverse transcription of extracted RNA yielded cDNA, which provided the sequencing template. Sequencing used immunoSEQ multiplex PCR; TCRdb keeps in-frame clones, though not all of them. Found here are approximately 91,000 clones, around two fifths of them singletons; the top ten hold 0.7% to 0.95%. PBMCs yielded sorted CD4+ and CD8+ T cells. Study results and caveats: It was lesional scalp, especially alopecia totalis/universalis, that showed higher clonality than normal scalp. Sequenced scalp T cells also include alphabeta T cells resident in normal skin.

The CDR3 has 13 residues. Germline values: CDR1 SQVTM, CDR2 ANQGSEA. The V and J ends lost 6 bases and 0 bases respectively, with 9 bases between them. The sequenced material came from CD4+ T cells sorted from blood. The chain carries TRBV29-1 and TRBJ2-4; no definite D call. This clonotype was sampled from a human donor with alopecia areata. The CDR3 loop is CSVRLLAKNIQYF. Here the CDR3 DNA reads TGCAGCGTCCGACTCCTAGCCAAAAACATTCAGTACTTC.